This TCR beta chain emerged from a study of metastatic and nonmetastatic thyroid tumors. Turning to the study itself: Malignant thyroid and benign thyroid patients provided blood and tumor or nodule tissue whose repertoires were compared.

CDR1 and CDR2 (germline): LGHNA, YSLEER. Trimming removed 3 bases from V and 7 bases from J; junction bases left unmatched: 5. The CDR3 consists of 14 residues. TCRdb reanalyzed the PCR reads with MiXCR. The sample lists about 24,000 clones; approximately 20% were seen once. This clone was seen repeatedly, ten times or more. Its antigen remains unknown. Prior to thyroid surgery, none of the patients had received any treatment. Whole-study results and caveats: When malignant thyroid tumors were compared with benign nodules, TCR beta diversity was reportedly significantly higher in the malignant tumors. This held in both blood and tumor samples.

Material for sequencing was blood. The chain uses TRBV4-3 and TRBJ2-2; TRBD1 agrees at 7 bases. The sequence was collected from a female donor with papillary thyroid cancer or a benign thyroid nodule (not recorded which). Some clones in this sample may be carry-over from other donors' samples. For the CDR3, the DNA is TGCGCCAGCAGCCAGGGACAGCCGGGCGGGGAGCTGTTTTTT. Translation gives CASSQGQPGGELFF.